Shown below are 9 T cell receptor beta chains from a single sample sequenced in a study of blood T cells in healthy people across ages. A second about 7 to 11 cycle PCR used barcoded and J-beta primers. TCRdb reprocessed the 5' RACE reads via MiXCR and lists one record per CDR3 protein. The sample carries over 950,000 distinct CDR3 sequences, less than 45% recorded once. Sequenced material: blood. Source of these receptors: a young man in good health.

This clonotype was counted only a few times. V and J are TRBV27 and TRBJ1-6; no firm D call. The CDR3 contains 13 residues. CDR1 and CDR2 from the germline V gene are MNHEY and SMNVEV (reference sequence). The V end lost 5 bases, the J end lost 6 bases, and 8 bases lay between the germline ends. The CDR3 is CASSRSSNSPLHF. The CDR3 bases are TGTGCCAGCAGTCGATCCAGTAATTCACCCCTCCACTTT.

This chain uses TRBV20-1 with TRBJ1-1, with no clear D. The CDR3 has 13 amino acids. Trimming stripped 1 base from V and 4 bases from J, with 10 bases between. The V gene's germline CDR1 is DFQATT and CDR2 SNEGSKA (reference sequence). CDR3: CSARVPQATEAFF. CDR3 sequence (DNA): TGCAGTGCTAGAGTTCCCCAGGCCACTGAAGCTTTCTTT.

The CDR3 here is CASSTVGHLDYGYTF. CDR3 coding DNA: TGTGCCAGCAGTACCGTGGGACACTTAGACTATGGCTACACCTTC. The chain is built from TRBV27 and TRBJ1-2, with D possibly being TRBD1 (6 bases). Trimming stripped 5 bases from V and 3 bases from J, with 16 bases between. The CDR3 contains 15 residues. CDR1 MNHEY and CDR2 SMNVEV come from the germline V gene (reference sequence).

The CDR3 protein is CASSYDVGQPQHF. The CDR3 nucleotides are TGTGCCAGCAGCTACGACGTCGGTCAGCCCCAGCATTTT. J is TRBJ1-5 and V is TRBV7-9; D not certain. Deletions cut 4 bases from V and 6 bases from J, with 10 bases between. The CDR3 covers 13 residues. Germline CDR1 reads SEHNR; CDR2 reads FQNEAQ (reference sequence).

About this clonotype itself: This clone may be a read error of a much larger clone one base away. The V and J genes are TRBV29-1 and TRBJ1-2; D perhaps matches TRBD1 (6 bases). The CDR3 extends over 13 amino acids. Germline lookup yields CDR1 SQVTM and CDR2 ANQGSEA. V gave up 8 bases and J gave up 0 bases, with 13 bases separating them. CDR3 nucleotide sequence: TGCAGCACCGGGACACATGCTAACTATGGCTACACCTTC. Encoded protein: CSTGTHANYGYTF.

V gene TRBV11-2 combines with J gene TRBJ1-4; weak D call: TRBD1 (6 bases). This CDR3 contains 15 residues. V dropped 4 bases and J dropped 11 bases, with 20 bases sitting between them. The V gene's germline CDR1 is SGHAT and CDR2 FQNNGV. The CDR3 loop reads CASSSSRQDRAKLFF. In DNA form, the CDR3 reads TGTGCCAGCAGCTCATCCCGACAGGACCGCGCGAAACTGTTTTTT.

The CDR3 region has the DNA TGCAGTGCCCCGCGCCTTAATAATGAAAAACTGTTTTTT. Translating gives CSAPRLNNEKLFF. The chain recombines TRBV20-1 with TRBJ1-4; no reliable D call. This CDR3 is built from 13 residues. Germline V lookup: CDR1 DFQATT, CDR2 SNEGSKA (reference sequence). V lost 6 bases to trimming and J lost 4 bases, with 12 bases between them.

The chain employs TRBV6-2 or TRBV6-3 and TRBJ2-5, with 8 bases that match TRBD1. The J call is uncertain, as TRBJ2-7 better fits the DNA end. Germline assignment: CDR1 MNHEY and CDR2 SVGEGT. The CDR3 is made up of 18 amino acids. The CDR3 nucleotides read TGTGCCAGGACAGACGGGGACAGGAATCACTCCTACTCCTACGAGCAGTACTTC. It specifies CARTDGDRNHSYSYEQYF.

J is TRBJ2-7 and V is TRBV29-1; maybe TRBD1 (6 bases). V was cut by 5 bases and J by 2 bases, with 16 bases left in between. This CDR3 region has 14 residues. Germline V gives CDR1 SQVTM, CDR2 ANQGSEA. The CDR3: CSVNTGTSTYEQYF. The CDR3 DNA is TGCAGCGTTAACACCGGGACAAGTACCTACGAGCAGTACTTC.